This T cell receptor beta chain was identified in a study of CD8+ T cells in alopecia areata. Whole-study findings and limits: Only a single nonresponder existed, so baseline CD8+ expansion links stay unclear.

From germline, CDR1 is SQVTM and CDR2 ANQGSEA. Trimming cost V 4 bases and J 5 bases, with 14 bases left between them. The CDR3 consists of 13 residues. Extracted from the samples, RNA was reverse transcribed into cDNA to serve as the sequencing template. Clones were read by immunoSEQ multiplex PCR, and TCRdb kept only the in-frame ones, dropping some. The data show 200,000 to 250,000 clones, 66% seen once. Note on this clone: Its antigen remains unidentified.

The sample's treatment: oral pan-JAK inhibitor, 5-10 mg twice daily. This clonotype was obtained from a human donor with alopecia areata. The V gene is TRBV29-1, the J gene TRBJ2-5, with D maybe TRBD2 (5 bases). Sequenced here: CD4+ T cells sorted from blood, sampled at week 44, from a patient treated with tofacitinib. The CDR3 coding sequence is TGCAGCGTTGCAACCACGAGGGTTGAGACCCAGTACTTC. Protein: CSVATTRVETQYF.